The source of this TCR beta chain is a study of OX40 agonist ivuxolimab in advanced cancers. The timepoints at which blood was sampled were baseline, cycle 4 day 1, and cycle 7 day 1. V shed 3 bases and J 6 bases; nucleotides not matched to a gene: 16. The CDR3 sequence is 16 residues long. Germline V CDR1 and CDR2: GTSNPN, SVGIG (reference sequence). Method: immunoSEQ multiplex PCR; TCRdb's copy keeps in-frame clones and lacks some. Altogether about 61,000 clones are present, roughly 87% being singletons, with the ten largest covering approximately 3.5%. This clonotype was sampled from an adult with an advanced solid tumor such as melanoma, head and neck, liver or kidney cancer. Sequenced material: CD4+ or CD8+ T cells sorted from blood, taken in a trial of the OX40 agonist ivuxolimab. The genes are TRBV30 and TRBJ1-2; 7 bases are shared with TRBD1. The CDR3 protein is CAWRAGFRLQGNGYTF. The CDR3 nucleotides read TGTGCCTGGAGAGCCGGTTTCCGACTACAGGGGAATGGCTACACCTTC.